The present entry profiles one TCR beta chain with its context. This sample stems from a study of blood T cell repertoires in COVID-19. For the study at large: T cells, B-cell-depleted T cells, or PBMCs provided the cDNA or gDNA that served as material.

Method: immunoSEQ multiplex PCR; TCRdb's copy keeps in-frame clones and lacks some. The sample holds some 200,000 clones; 70% to 85% are singletons and the top ten take 6.9%. The CDR3 consists of 13 residues. Between the trimmed V and J ends, which lost 0 bases and 3 bases, there was a span of 6 bases. From germline, CDR1 is SGHRS and CDR2 YFSETQ. The chain combines TRBV5-1 with TRBJ1-2; tentatively, D is TRBD1 (5 bases). The source material was peripheral blood. The source of this sequence is a human donor with acute or convalescent COVID-19. The donor label of this sample is uncertain. CDR3 protein: CASSLVGDYGYTF. The CDR3 nucleotides read TGCGCCAGCAGCTTGGTAGGGGACTATGGCTACACCTTC.